The 22 T cell receptor beta chains below all came from one sample that was sequenced in a study of blood T cell repertoires in COVID-19. Sequencing used immunoSEQ multiplex PCR; TCRdb keeps in-frame clones, though not all of them. The sample yields some 250,000 clones, 88% seen once. Sequenced sample: peripheral blood. These TCRs come from a woman in her forties who had recovered from COVID-19.

The chain combines TRBV11-3 with TRBJ2-2, with D perhaps matching TRBD2 (6 bases). The germline CDR1 and CDR2 sequences are SGHNT and YENEEA. This CDR3 is 14 amino acids long. Trimming shortened V by 5 bases and J by 5 bases, and 12 bases separated the two germline ends. The CDR3 DNA follows: TGTGCCAGCAGCCCCGGAGGGGTGACCGGGGAGCTGTTTTTT. Its protein is CASSPGGVTGELFF.

V gene TRBV6-5 combines with J gene TRBJ2-5; D possibly corresponds to TRBD1 (5 bases). Trimming removed 0 bases at V and 1 base at J, with 12 bases between. CDR3 length equals 16 residues. The germline gives CDR1 MNHEY, CDR2 SVGAGI. CDR3 sequence (DNA): TGTGCCAGCAGTTACTCCCAGGGCCCCCTCCAAGAGACCCAGTACTTC. As protein: CASSYSQGPLQETQYF.

This clone is a singleton in its sample. This rearrangement joins TRBV19 to TRBJ2-7; 7 bases are shared with TRBD1. Germline V gene lookup returns CDR1 LNHDA and CDR2 SQIVND (reference sequence). CDR3 length: 13 amino acids. The V segment lost 6 bases and the J segment 2 bases; nucleotides outside the gene matches: 4. For the CDR3, the DNA is TGTGCCAGTAGCAGAGGGGGCCCCTACGAGCAGTACTTC. Its translation is CASSRGGPYEQYF. Full variable domain (remainder filled in from reference TRBV19 and TRBJ2-7): DGGITQSPKYLFRKEGQNVTLSCEQNLNHDAMYWYRQDPGQGLRLIYYSQIVNDFQKGDIAEGYSVSREKKESFPLTVTSAQKNPTAFYLCASSRGGPYEQYFGPGTRLTVT.

The sample holds one count of this clone. At the DNA level, this CDR3 is encoded by other sequences in the same sample as well. This chain links TRBV3-1 (or the pseudogene TRBV3-2) with TRBJ2-2; 12 nucleotides line up with TRBD2. Germline trimming cut 3 bases from V and 5 bases from J; bases unmatched to any gene: 1. The CDR3 consists of 15 residues. CDR1 is LGHDT, CDR2 YNNKEL, per germline (reference sequence). Here the CDR3 DNA reads TGTGCCAGCAGCCACGGACTAGCGGGGACCGGGGAGCTGTTTTTT. Amino acid sequence: CASSHGLAGTGELFF.

This chain joins TRBV9 and TRBJ1-2, with TRBD1 matching over 9 bases. Germline V CDR1 and CDR2: SGDLS, YYNGEE. The CDR3 consists of 14 residues. Germline trimming cut 4 bases from V and 5 bases from J; bases unmatched to any gene: 6. The CDR3 DNA follows: TGTGCCAGCAGCCCCGGGACAGGGCCTTATGGCTACACCTTC. This encodes CASSPGTGPYGYTF. Filled out from reference TRBV9 and TRBJ1-2, the complete variable domain reads DSGVTQTPKHLITATGQRVTLRCSPRSGDLSVYWYQQSLDQGLQFLIQYYNGEERAKGNILERFSAQQFPDLHSELNLSSLELGDSALYFCASSPGTGPYGYTFGSGTRLTVV.

The genes are TRBV27 and TRBJ2-6, with 7 nucleotides matching TRBD1. V was pared by 6 bases and J by 2 bases, with 10 bases of the junction left unmatched. The CDR3 length is 17 residues. CDR1 and CDR2 from the germline V gene are MNHEY and SMNVEV (reference sequence). This chain's CDR3 is CASRPDRVLPGANVLTF. DNA for the CDR3: TGTGCCAGCAGGCCCGACAGGGTTTTACCTGGGGCCAACGTCCTGACTTTC.

The chain combines TRBV18 with TRBJ2-1; 7 bases align to TRBD2. Germline CDR1 KGHSH, CDR2 LQKENI. V shed 3 bases, J shed 10 bases, and the junction held 12 bases outside the gene matches. The CDR3 totals 15 residues. The CDR3: CASSPWGRGPREQFF. CDR3 nucleotides: TGTGCCAGCTCACCGTGGGGGAGGGGCCCCCGAGAGCAGTTCTTC. The entire variable domain, with the rest obtained from reference TRBV18 and TRBJ2-1, is as follows: NAGVMQNPRHLVRRRGQEARLRCSPMKGHSHVYWYRQLPEEGLKFMVYLQKENIIDESGMPKERFSAEFPKEGPSILRIQQVVRGDSAAYFCASSPWGRGPREQFFGPGTRLTVL.

This clone was detected a few times. The chain employs TRBV18 and TRBJ1-1, with D perhaps TRBD1 (5 bases). The CDR3 extends over 13 amino acids. Germline CDR1 is KGHSH and CDR2 is LQKENI. Trimming removed 10 bases from V and 5 bases from J, with 17 bases in between. CDR3 in amino acids: CATEGQGGTEAFF. CDR3 DNA sequence: TGTGCCACCGAAGGGCAGGGTGGGACTGAAGCTTTCTTT. The complete variable domain, with remaining parts taken from reference TRBV18 and TRBJ1-1, reads NAGVMQNPRHLVRRRGQEARLRCSPMKGHSHVYWYRQLPEEGLKFMVYLQKENIIDESGMPKERFSAEFPKEGPSILRIQQVVRGDSAAYFCATEGQGGTEAFFGQGTRLTVV.

This chain joins TRBV4-3 and TRBJ1-3; 8 bases align to TRBD1. From germline, CDR1 is LGHNA and CDR2 YSLEER. Unmatched junction bases numbered 4, after V lost 0 bases and J lost 6 bases. This CDR3 is built from 15 residues. The CDR3 nucleotides are TGCGCCAGCAGCCAAGATGGGACAGGACCAAACACCATATATTTT. It yields the protein CASSQDGTGPNTIYF.

This sequence joins TRBV18 and TRBJ2-7; 7 bases fit TRBD1. J was trimmed by 1 base and V by 3 bases; bases with no gene match: 6. CDR3 size: 15 residues. From germline, CDR1 is KGHSH and CDR2 LQKENI. CDR3 sequence reads: CASSPAGTASYEQYF. The DNA of the CDR3 is TGTGCCAGCTCACCGGCCGGGACAGCGTCCTACGAGCAGTACTTC.

The gene calls are TRBV15 and TRBJ1-2; 12 bases are shared with TRBD1. Germline CDR1 reads LNHNV; CDR2 reads YYDKDF (reference sequence). V shed 0 bases and J 7 bases; nucleotides not matched to a gene: 6. The CDR3 covers 16 residues. The CDR3 sequence: CATSRERGQGAGGYTF. CDR3 coding DNA: TGTGCCACCAGCAGAGAAAGGGGACAGGGGGCCGGTGGCTACACCTTC. Variable domain in full (rest from reference TRBV15 and TRBJ1-2): DAMVIQNPRYQVTQFGKPVTLSCSQTLNHNVMYWYQQKSSQAPKLLFHYYDKDFNNEADTPDNFQSRRPNTSFCFLDIRSPGLGDTAMYLCATSRERGQGAGGYTFGSGTRLTVV.

This clone came up once. V is TRBV7-9 and J is TRBJ2-7; D may be TRBD2 (5 bases). The CDR3 is 14 residues long. Germline CDR1 reads SEHNR; CDR2 reads FQNEAQ (reference sequence). Trimming stripped 1 base from V and 2 bases from J, with 9 bases between. CDR3 in DNA: TGTGCCAGCAGCTTAGGTGGAGGCGCCTACGAGCAGTACTTC. The encoded protein is CASSLGGGAYEQYF.

The genes are TRBV29-1 and TRBJ1-5; 7 bases are a match to TRBD1. V lost 5 bases to trimming and J lost 4 bases; unmatched junction nucleotides: 11. The CDR3 spans 15 residues. Germline V lookup: CDR1 SQVTM, CDR2 ANQGSEA. DNA of the CDR3: TGCAGCGTTTGGGCCGGCAGGGGGGAAAATCAGCCCCAGCATTTT. This gives the protein CSVWAGRGENQPQHF.

This CDR3 reads CASSLEGGQGNEQFF. The CDR3 DNA reads TGTGCCAGCAGCTTAGAGGGGGGACAGGGGAATGAGCAGTTCTTC. The rearrangement links TRBV11-2 to TRBJ2-1; 10 bases are a match to TRBD1. CDR1 and CDR2 from the germline V gene are SGHAT and FQNNGV. This CDR3 has 15 residues. J was trimmed by 7 bases and V by 0 bases; bases with no gene match: 3. The full variable domain, its missing parts supplied by reference TRBV11-2 and TRBJ2-1, is EAGVAQSPRYKIIEKRQSVAFWCNPISGHATLYWYQQILGQGPKLLIQFQNNGVVDDSQLPKDRFSAERLKGVDSTLKIQPAKLEDSAVYLCASSLEGGQGNEQFFGPGTRLTVL.

In its sample, this clone was seen once. This chain links TRBV9 with TRBJ2-6, with a tentative D call TRBD2 (6 bases). The germline gives CDR1 SGDLS, CDR2 YYNGEE. This CDR3 spans 15 amino acids. V lost 6 bases to trimming and J lost 0 bases, with 10 bases between them. Here the CDR3 reads CASTVGGSGANVLTF. As DNA, the CDR3 is TGTGCCAGCACGGTGGGGGGCTCTGGGGCCAACGTCCTGACTTTC.

This chain joins TRBV6-4 and TRBJ2-3; D remains unclear. Per the germline V gene, CDR1 is MRHNA and CDR2 is SNTAGT. The CDR3 is 14 residues long. V was shortened by 3 bases and J by 0 bases, with 7 bases between the two germline ends. The CDR3 loop is CASSEFPSTDTQYF. The CDR3 DNA reads TGTGCCAGCAGTGAGTTTCCAAGCACAGATACGCAGTATTTT.

V and J are TRBV14 and TRBJ2-6; 9 bases match TRBD1. J gave up 0 bases and V 4 bases, and 7 bases lay outside the gene matches. Germline assignment: CDR1 SGHDN and CDR2 FVKESK. CDR3 length: 18 residues. The CDR3 DNA follows: TGTGCCAGCAGCCCAGTCCCGGGACAGGGCTCTGGGGCCAACGTCCTGACTTTC. This translates into CASSPVPGQGSGANVLTF.

This chain joins TRBV9 and TRBJ1-1; possibly TRBD1 for D (6 bases). CDR3 size: 13 residues. V was cut by 7 bases and J by 4 bases, with 14 bases left in between. CDR1 is SGDLS, CDR2 YYNGEE, per germline. The CDR3 DNA sequence: TGTGCCAGCGGGACACCCATAGGCACTGAAGCTTTCTTT. Translating gives CASGTPIGTEAFF. Complete variable domain (other parts from reference TRBV9 and TRBJ1-1): DSGVTQTPKHLITATGQRVTLRCSPRSGDLSVYWYQQSLDQGLQFLIQYYNGEERAKGNILERFSAQQFPDLHSELNLSSLELGDSALYFCASGTPIGTEAFFGQGTRLTVV.

The sample holds one count of this clone. The chain has TRBV11-2 and TRBJ2-1; TRBD2 might be the D (6 bases). The CDR3 covers 15 residues. Germline CDR1 reads SGHAT; CDR2 reads FQNNGV. With 5 bases removed from V and 9 bases from J, the gap between germline ends came to 20 bases. This CDR3 is CASSRGGPQIGEQFF. The CDR3 nucleotides read TGTGCCAGCAGCCGCGGAGGGCCCCAGATTGGTGAGCAGTTCTTC.

The chain employs TRBV15 and TRBJ1-3; no firm D call. The CDR3 totals 15 residues. Trimming cost V 0 bases and J 0 bases, with 6 bases left between them. Germline loops: CDR1 LNHNV, CDR2 YYDKDF (reference sequence). CDR3 protein: CATSRDGFSGNTIYF. The CDR3 DNA is TGTGCCACCAGCAGAGATGGCTTCTCTGGAAACACCATATATTTT. Looking up the rest from reference TRBV15 and TRBJ1-3 gives the full variable domain: DAMVIQNPRYQVTQFGKPVTLSCSQTLNHNVMYWYQQKSSQAPKLLFHYYDKDFNNEADTPDNFQSRRPNTSFCFLDIRSPGLGDTAMYLCATSRDGFSGNTIYFGEGSWLTVV.

The chain has TRBV11-2 and TRBJ2-1; 8 bases are shared with TRBD2. The CDR3 extends over 16 amino acids. Germline values: CDR1 SGHAT, CDR2 FQNNGV. V was clipped by 4 bases and J by 3 bases; unmatched bases: 8. The CDR3 DNA reads as TGTGCCAGCAGCTCGGGGGGGACGCAGGGCTACAATGAGCAGTTCTTC. It is translated as CASSSGGTQGYNEQFF.

The chain combines TRBV19 with TRBJ1-5; 7 bases map to TRBD1. Germline V CDR1 and CDR2: LNHDA, SQIVND (reference sequence). J was trimmed by 0 bases and V by 6 bases; bases with no gene match: 11. The CDR3 covers 17 residues. The CDR3 loop reads CASRVSDRLLSNQPQHF. CDR3 coding DNA: TGTGCCAGTAGGGTCTCGGACAGGCTCCTTAGCAATCAGCCCCAGCATTTT.